The 12 T cell receptor beta chains below come from one sample, sequenced in a study of monozygotic twins with inflammatory bowel disease (dated by TCRdb to about 2019). The library came from 5' RACE. Sequencing was carried out with an Illumina HiSeq 2500. After TCRdb reprocessed the reads, each CDR3 protein sequence was kept as one row, without DNA. The sample table includes 150,000 or so distinct CDR3 sequences. The top ten clonotypes cover roughly 1.2% of the sample. Material for sequencing was blood. The origin of the receptors is a human donor with ulcerative colitis or Crohn's disease, or a healthy co-twin of an affected twin (not recorded which).

This chain joins TRBV20-1 and TRBJ1-5; TCRdb's D call, TRBD1, is unchecked because there is no DNA. The CDR3 spans 12 residues. Looked up from germline, CDR1 is DFQATT and CDR2 is SNEGSKA (reference sequence). Here the CDR3 reads CSSLRSNQPQHF.

The J gene is TRBJ2-3, the V gene TRBV20-1; the D call of TRBD2 rests on TCRdb alone, since no DNA is present to check it. CDR1 and CDR2 from the germline V gene are DFQATT and SNEGSKA (reference sequence). This CDR3 is built from 15 residues. The CDR3 region is CSARVVTSGTDTQYF.

The genes are TRBV4-3 and TRBJ1-6. CDR1 is LGHNA, CDR2 YSLEER, per germline. The CDR3 length is 13 residues. CDR3: CASSQDRDSPLHF.

V and J are TRBV28 and TRBJ2-3; checking the TCRdb D call of TRBD1 is not possible without DNA. Germline values: CDR1 MDHEN, CDR2 SYDVKM. The CDR3 covers 16 residues. The CDR3 loop reads CASSPMLGQATDTQYF.

J is TRBJ2-7 and V is TRBV20-1. The CDR3 is 14 residues long. CDR1 DFQATT and CDR2 SNEGSKA come from the germline V gene (reference sequence). This chain's CDR3 is CSASWTTPYYEQYF.

This sequence joins TRBV18 and TRBJ2-1; TCRdb's D call, TRBD1, is unchecked because there is no DNA. In germline, CDR1 is KGHSH, CDR2 LQKENI. This CDR3 contains 16 residues. The CDR3 region is CASALTLAQGYNEQFF.

The chain combines TRBV5-1 with TRBJ2-1; the D call of TRBD2 rests on TCRdb alone, since no DNA is present to check it. The V gene's germline CDR1 is SGHRS and CDR2 YFSETQ. The CDR3 runs 14 residues. CDR3 in amino acids: CASSFILAGGEQFF.

The chain links TRBV3-1 to TRBJ2-3. The CDR3 covers 12 residues. CDR1 is LGHDT and CDR2 is YNNKEL in the germline V gene (reference sequence). The CDR3 reads CASSHLPDTQYF.

V gene TRBV27 combines with J gene TRBJ1-4. Germline loops: CDR1 MNHEY, CDR2 SMNVEV (reference sequence). The CDR3 spans 14 residues. CDR3 loop: CASSPEATNEKLFF.

The chain employs TRBV7-8 and TRBJ1-5; TCRdb calls TRBD1, which cannot be checked without DNA. Germline V gene lookup returns CDR1 SGHVS and CDR2 FQNEAQ. CDR3 size: 16 residues. CDR3 residues: CASSSRGPDRNQPQHF.

The V call is TRBV4-2, the J call TRBJ2-1; TCRdb proposes TRBD1, but this gene call is untestable without DNA. CDR3 length equals 18 residues. Germline CDR1 and CDR2: LGHNA and YNFKEQ. The CDR3 sequence: CASFPGRHMAISYNEQFF.

The rearrangement joins TRBV6-1 to TRBJ2-5; checking the TCRdb D call of TRBD2 is not possible without DNA. CDR1 is MNHNS, CDR2 SASEGT, per germline. This CDR3 is 14 amino acids long. CDR3 sequence: CASTAGTSQETQYF.